These 8 T cell receptor beta chains were sequenced from one sample in a study of T cells expressing NK-cell markers. TCRdb reanalyzed the 5' RACE reads and collapses them to one entry per CDR3 protein, without DNA. The table lists 550,000 or so distinct CDR3 sequences, with approximately 3.5% in the top ten. The sample comprised blood T cells: a sorted CD56 or NKG2C T cell subset, CD4+ or CD8+ T cells, or bulk PBMC T cells (not recorded which). The receptors derive from a young man in good health.

The chain recombines TRBV6-1 with TRBJ1-2. Germline V CDR1 and CDR2: MNHNS, SASEGT. This CDR3 is built from 18 residues. The CDR3 sequence is CASKVGTIRPFPRYGYTF.

The gene calls are TRBV6-5 and TRBJ2-3; TCRdb picks TRBD1, but there is no DNA to check that call. The CDR3 runs to 17 residues. Germline V gene lookup returns CDR1 MNHEY and CDR2 SVGAGI. CDR3 sequence: CASSYVAGEVSTDTQYF.

The chain employs TRBV20-1 and TRBJ2-5; lacking DNA, the TRBD2 call made by TCRdb goes unchecked. This CDR3 is built from 14 residues. From germline, CDR1 is DFQATT and CDR2 SNEGSKA (reference sequence). CDR3 region: CSAPVGGSQETQYF.

The chain has TRBV6-1 and TRBJ2-2; TCRdb selects TRBD1, and the lack of DNA leaves this call unchecked. CDR3 length: 16 residues. Germline CDR1 MNHNS, CDR2 SASEGT. The CDR3 reads CASRLGTGANTGELFF.

This chain links TRBV5-1 with TRBJ2-1; lacking DNA, the TRBD2 call made by TCRdb goes unchecked. The CDR3 totals 16 residues. Germline CDR1 SGHRS, CDR2 YFSETQ. This CDR3 is CASSLSPSGRIGEQFF.

The chain couples TRBV4-3 to TRBJ2-1; the D gene TCRdb calls, TRBD2, cannot be checked with no DNA. Germline CDR1 is LGHNA and CDR2 is YSLEER. CDR3 size: 15 residues. CDR3 protein: CASSQGGLSPNEQFF.

The chain couples TRBV29-1 to TRBJ1-2; TCRdb's D gene call, TRBD1, goes unchecked for lack of DNA. CDR1 SQVTM and CDR2 ANQGSEA come from the germline V gene. The CDR3 is 11 amino acids. The CDR3 region is CSGGQGNGYTF.

This sequence joins TRBV4-3 and TRBJ2-1; lacking DNA, the TRBD2 call made by TCRdb goes unchecked. Germline CDR1 is LGHNA and CDR2 is YSLEER. This CDR3 region has 16 residues. This chain's CDR3 is CASSQEGLTSYNEQFF.